This TCR beta chain was sequenced in a study of OX40 agonist ivuxolimab in advanced cancers. The CDR3 contains 14 residues. Germline assignment: CDR1 SGHRS and CDR2 YFSETQ. Assay used: immunoSEQ multiplex PCR; TCRdb lists only in-frame clones, some missing. This sample carries some 50,000 clones, 84% of them seen once, and the ten largest clones take roughly 2.6%. Overall study findings and caveats: CD4+ T cells averaged fewer expanded clones than CD8+ T cells. At 0.1 to 3.0 mg/kg, CD4+ and CD8+ blood T cells expanded clonally by week 6.

This clone appeared once. Its antigen is unidentified. Sequence at one end of the junction differs from germline and may be a read error. The sequence was collected from an adult with an advanced solid tumor such as melanoma, head and neck, liver or kidney cancer. This sequence joins TRBV5-1 and TRBJ2-3; 14 positions agree with TRBD2. The sequencing here drew on CD4+ or CD8+ T cells sorted from blood, taken in a trial of the OX40 agonist ivuxolimab. The CDR3 loop reads CASNLQVPGTSGSF. DNA of the CDR3: TGCGCCAGCAACCTCCAGGTCCCCGGGACTAGCGGGAGTTTT.